This TCR beta chain was captured in a study of OX40 agonist ivuxolimab in advanced cancers. Study background: The patients got ivuxolimab, which is an agonistic anti-OX40 (CD134) antibody.

Germline V gene sequence: CDR1 SGHRS, CDR2 YFSETQ. V was trimmed by 3 bases and J by 6 bases, leaving 12 bases between them. The CDR3 is 14 residues long. Using immunoSEQ multiplex PCR, the repertoire was profiled, and TCRdb retains in-frame clones only, with some absent. The table includes about 77,000 clones, about 83% detected once. The specimen was CD4+ or CD8+ T cells sorted from blood, collected in a trial of the OX40 agonist ivuxolimab. This rearrangement joins TRBV5-1 to TRBJ1-4; no definite D call. This receptor was identified in an adult with an advanced solid tumor such as melanoma, head and neck, liver or kidney cancer. The CDR3 DNA sequence: TGCGCCAGCAGCTCCCGGGCACCCGATGAAAAACTGTTTTTT. Encoded protein: CASSSRAPDEKLFF.